These T cell receptor beta chains were read from a single sample in a study of T cells after posttransplantation cyclophosphamide. Clones were read by immunoSEQ multiplex PCR, and TCRdb kept only the in-frame ones, dropping some. The sample holds about 30,000 clones, and no clone turns up only once. Sequenced input: PBMCs. The receptors shown here come from a woman aged 55-70 years in good health, CMV-negative, and a related stem cell transplant donor. CDR3s include the opening cysteine and the closing phenylalanine or tryptophan. A D gene is named only where the DNA matches it firmly. A clone size is listed for some rows: how often the clone was seen (once, few, many), or a class if it is expanded.

CASSEGDWAYNEQFF TGTGCCAGCAGTGAGGGGGACTGGGCATACAATGAGCAGTTCTTC TRBV6-1 many . TRBJ2-1
CASSLFDRVNEQFF TGCGCCAGCAGCTTGTTTGACAGGGTCAATGAGCAGTTCTTC TRBV5-1 many TRBD1 TRBJ2-1
CSGHTNTEAFF TGCAGCGGGCACACGAACACTGAAGCTTTCTTT TRBV29-1 many . TRBJ1-1
CATSEFGTGDQPQHF TGTGCCACCAGTGAATTTGGGACAGGGGATCAGCCCCAGCATTTT TRBV24-1 . TRBD1 TRBJ1-5
CASRNPRGGEQYF TGTGCCAGCAGGAACCCCAGGGGTGGAGAGCAGTACTTC TRBV27 many . TRBJ2-7
CASSLHRGPSYEQYF TGTGCCAGCAGCTTACATAGGGGTCCGTCCTACGAGCAGTACTTC TRBV7-8 . . TRBJ2-7
CASSLDRVGTGELFF TGTGCCAGCAGTTTAGACAGGGTGGGCACCGGGGAGCTGTTTTTT TRBV27 many TRBD1 TRBJ2-2
CASSVASGFTGELFF TGTGCCAGCAGTGTCGCTAGCGGGTTCACCGGGGAGCTGTTTTTT TRBV25-1 many TRBD2 TRBJ2-2
CASSESYGTGGGEQFF TGCGCCAGCAGTGAGTCTTACGGGACAGGAGGTGGTGAGCAGTTCTTC TRBV10-2 many TRBD1 TRBJ2-1
CASSLNRGSTEAFF TGTGCCAGCAGCTTGAACAGGGGATCTACTGAAGCTTTCTTT TRBV5-4 few TRBD1 TRBJ1-1
CASSRTVPAEQYF TGTGCCAGCAGTAGGACAGTCCCGGCCGAGCAGTACTTC TRBV7-2 many . TRBJ2-7
CASSLNPGTGSTDTQYF TGTGCCAGCAGCTTAAATCCAGGGACAGGCAGCACAGATACGCAGTATTTT TRBV11-2 few TRBD1 TRBJ2-3
CASTADFYEQYF TGCGCCAGCACTGCGGATTTCTACGAGCAGTACTTC TRBV5-1 many . TRBJ2-7
CASSLDPGAPTRAFF TGTGCCAGCAGTTTAGACCCAGGGGCTCCAACCCGGGCTTTCTTT TRBV27 many . TRBJ1-1
CASSLRQGSTGELFF TGTGCCAGCAGCTTGCGACAGGGTTCCACCGGGGAGCTGTTTTTT TRBV7-9 . TRBD1 TRBJ2-2
CASSANRGANTGELFF TGTGCCAGCTCAGCAAACAGGGGAGCAAACACCGGGGAGCTGTTTTTT TRBV18 . TRBD1 TRBJ2-2
CASSGLAGGKRELFF TGTGCCAGCAGCGGACTAGCGGGGGGAAAAAGGGAGCTGTTTTTT TRBV27 many TRBD2 TRBJ2-2
CASGVAGTGELFF TGTGCCAGCGGGGTGGCGGGCACCGGGGAGCTGTTTTTT TRBV6-2/TRBV6-3 many . TRBJ2-2
CASDAGTLATNEKLFF TGTGCCTCCGACGCCGGGACTCTCGCAACTAATGAAAAACTGTTTTTT TRBV6-6 many . TRBJ1-4
CASSSDITHNEQFF TGTGCCAGCAGTTCCGACATAACCCACAATGAGCAGTTCTTC TRBV12-3/TRBV12-4 many . TRBJ2-1
CSVEDQGGETQYF TGCAGCGTTGAAGATCAGGGGGGTGAGACCCAGTACTTC TRBV29-1 . . TRBJ2-5
CASGWGLGGDTQYF TGTGCCAGCGGGTGGGGACTAGGAGGAGATACGCAGTATTTT TRBV7-9 . TRBD2 TRBJ2-3
CASSPLGGASETQYF TGCGCCAGCAGCCCGCTCGGGGGGGCATCAGAGACCCAGTACTTC TRBV4-1 . TRBD2 TRBJ2-5
CASSETGTGFNYGYTF TGTGCCAGCAGTGAAACCGGGACAGGGTTTAACTATGGCTACACCTTC TRBV2 . TRBD1 TRBJ1-2
CASSLERQGGQPQHF TGTGCCAGCAGCTTAGAAAGGCAGGGCGGTCAGCCCCAGCATTTT TRBV7-2 . . TRBJ1-5
CASSNDRGISSPLHF TGTGCCAGTAGTAACGACAGGGGTATTAGTTCACCCCTCCACTTT TRBV19 many TRBD1 TRBJ1-6
CASSNAGTPYGYTF TGTGCCAGCAGTAATGCCGGGACACCTTATGGCTACACCTTC TRBV6-5 many . TRBJ1-2
CASSPQGAKGYGYTF TGCGCCAGCAGCCCGCAGGGGGCAAAGGGCTATGGCTACACCTTC TRBV5-1 many TRBD1 TRBJ1-2